The 31 T cell receptor beta chains in this list originate from one sample, sequenced in a study of blood T cells in healthy people across ages. Alongside a J-beta primer mix, a sample-barcoded 5' primer served in a second PCR lasting 7 to 11 cycles. TCRdb fed the 5' RACE reads into MiXCR, producing one record per CDR3 protein. The table includes around 1,500,000 distinct CDR3 sequences, 35% to 45% detected once. Sample: blood. The receptor source for this set is a woman under 30 in good health.

This clonotype was detected only a few times. The chain is built from TRBV6-5 and TRBJ2-1; TRBD2 is a possible D gene (6 bases). The CDR3 runs to 13 residues. CDR1 and CDR2 from the germline V gene are MNHEY and SVGAGI. With 6 bases removed from V and 7 bases from J, the gap between germline ends came to 13 bases. CDR3 nucleotides: TGTGCCAGCAGGTTGACTAGTTTGAATGAGCAGTTCTTC. It yields the protein CASRLTSLNEQFF.

V and J are TRBV5-1 and TRBJ2-5; TRBD2 agrees at 8 bases. Germline V CDR1 and CDR2: SGHRS, YFSETQ. V lost 4 bases, J lost 11 bases, and 16 bases stayed unmatched. CDR3 length equals 15 residues. The CDR3 spells CASSPPAGEPNEQYF. CDR3 nucleotide sequence: TGCGCCAGCAGCCCACCAGCGGGGGAACCCAATGAGCAGTACTTC.

This clonotype was observed a few times. The chain employs TRBV2 and TRBJ1-5; D not resolved. V was cut by 6 bases and J by 0 bases, with 21 bases left in between. This CDR3 region has 18 residues. Germline assignment: CDR1 SNHLY and CDR2 FYNNEI. The CDR3: CASREKLINSYSNQPQHF. In nucleotides, the CDR3 is TGTGCCAGCAGAGAGAAACTAATAAACAGTTATAGCAATCAGCCCCAGCATTTT.

The table lists this clonotype with a few counts. The rearrangement joins TRBV6-1 to TRBJ2-7; D tentatively reads TRBD1 or TRBD2 (5 bases each). The CDR3 consists of 13 residues. From germline, CDR1 is MNHNS and CDR2 SASEGT. V was clipped by 8 bases and J by 2 bases, with 13 bases between them. The CDR3 sequence is CASAKGPTYEQYF. The CDR3 DNA reads as TGTGCCAGCGCGAAGGGACCAACCTACGAGCAGTACTTC.

V gene TRBV7-2 combines with J gene TRBJ2-3; 14 nucleotides match TRBD2. CDR1 SGHTA and CDR2 FQGNSA come from the germline V gene. This CDR3 spans 16 amino acids. Trimming cost V 6 bases and J 3 bases; bases outside gene matches: 5. CDR3 residues: CASSIGLAGGTDTQYF. As DNA, the CDR3 is TGTGCCAGCAGTATCGGACTAGCGGGAGGAACAGATACGCAGTATTTT.

In its sample, this clonotype was seen a few times. The chain is built from TRBV20-1 and TRBJ2-3; D is undetermined. The V end was cut by 2 bases, the J end by 1 base, with 13 bases between. This CDR3 contains 15 residues. The germline CDR1 and CDR2 sequences are DFQATT and SNEGSKA (reference sequence). CDR3 in amino acids: CSARPLRWGTDTQYF. Here the CDR3 DNA reads TGCAGTGCTAGACCCCTAAGGTGGGGCACAGATACGCAGTATTTT.

The rearrangement links TRBV5-1 to TRBJ2-6; tentative D call: TRBD1 (5 bases). The CDR3 spans 17 residues. Germline CDR1 and CDR2: SGHRS and YFSETQ. The V end was cut by 4 bases, the J end by 0 bases, with 14 bases between. Written as DNA, the CDR3 is TGCGCCAGCAGCCCTGACAGCATTAACTCTGGGGCCAACGTCCTGACTTTC. Translation gives CASSPDSINSGANVLTF.

The chain recombines TRBV9 with TRBJ2-7, with 10 positions matching TRBD1. The V gene end was trimmed by 5 bases and the J gene end by 0 bases; junction bases not matched to a gene: 2. The length of the CDR3 is 14 residues. The V gene's germline CDR1 is SGDLS and CDR2 YYNGEE. The CDR3 is CASSDRGPSYEQYF. The CDR3 DNA reads as TGTGCCAGCAGTGACAGGGGGCCCTCCTACGAGCAGTACTTC. Using reference TRBV9 and TRBJ2-7 for the parts outside the CDR3, the full variable domain is DSGVTQTPKHLITATGQRVTLRCSPRSGDLSVYWYQQSLDQGLQFLIQYYNGEERAKGNILERFSAQQFPDLHSELNLSSLELGDSALYFCASSDRGPSYEQYFGPGTRLTVT.

J is TRBJ2-1 and V is TRBV5-1; the D gene is possibly TRBD2 (7 bases). This CDR3 region has 17 residues. CDR1 is SGHRS, CDR2 YFSETQ, per germline. V lost 4 bases and J 3 bases, leaving 20 bases between the germline ends. In DNA form, the CDR3 reads TGCGCCAGCAGCCGAGGGGGGAGGGAACCTCTCTACAATGAGCAGTTCTTC. It specifies CASSRGGREPLYNEQFF.

There are a few counts of this clonotype. V usage is TRBV12-5 and J usage is TRBJ1-2; D gene uncertain. V gave up 1 base and J gave up 3 bases, with 6 bases separating them. Germline V gives CDR1 LGHNT, CDR2 FRNRAP. The CDR3 is 13 residues long. CDR3 sequence: CASGLDSYYGYTF. The CDR3 nucleotides are TGTGCTAGTGGTTTGGATTCCTACTATGGCTACACCTTC.

This clonotype showed up just once. The CDR3 bases are TGTGCCAGCAGCCAAGCCCCAGGGCGAGGAGAGACCCAGTACTTC. Protein: CASSQAPGRGETQYF. The rearrangement links TRBV4-2 to TRBJ2-5; D is possibly TRBD1 (5 bases). Trimming stripped 1 base from V and 4 bases from J, with 13 bases between. This CDR3 comprises 15 residues. Germline V lookup: CDR1 LGHNA, CDR2 YNFKEQ.

Written as DNA, the CDR3 is TGTGCGGTCAGATCCTACAATGAGCAGTTCTTC. Its protein product is CAVRSYNEQFF. V usage is TRBV30 and J usage is TRBJ2-1; D call uncertain. The CDR3 sequence is 11 residues long. The germline V gene has CDR1 GTSNPN and CDR2 SVGIG (reference sequence).

This clonotype was seen a few times. The rearrangement links TRBV5-1 to TRBJ2-1; D may be TRBD1 (7 bases). The CDR3 has 15 amino acids. The germline V gene encodes CDR1 SGHRS and CDR2 YFSETQ. V gave up 4 bases and J gave up 5 bases, with 16 bases separating them. CDR3: CASSAGGGPNNEQFF. For the CDR3, the DNA is TGCGCCAGCAGCGCCGGAGGGGGCCCCAACAATGAGCAGTTCTTC.

The genes are TRBV2 and TRBJ2-3; the match to TRBD2 covers 12 bases. The CDR3 is 17 residues long. From germline, CDR1 is SNHLY and CDR2 FYNNEI. V shed 5 bases and J 2 bases; nucleotides not matched to a gene: 8. Written as DNA, the CDR3 is TGTGCCAGCAGTACCAGCACTAGCGGGGGGAACACAGATACGCAGTATTTT. Translation: CASSTSTSGGNTDTQYF.

The rearrangement links TRBV27 to TRBJ1-2, with D possibly TRBD1 on 5 matching bases. The CDR3 extends over 15 amino acids. Germline-derived CDR1 and CDR2 are MNHEY and SMNVEV (reference sequence). V was clipped by 5 bases and J by 8 bases, with 21 bases between them. CDR3 bases: TGTGCCAGCAGTCCCCTGACAGAGTTTGGAGGCGGCTACACCTTC. It translates to CASSPLTEFGGGYTF.

Only a few counts were recorded for this clonotype. The chain uses TRBV28 and TRBJ2-7; no clear D gene. The CDR3 has 17 amino acids. The germline V gene encodes CDR1 MDHEN and CDR2 SYDVKM. Trimming left V 4 bases short and J 2 bases short, with 21 bases between. The CDR3 DNA reads as TGTGCCAGCAGTTCTCTCGGTTCTCTAACGGCACCCTACGAGCAGTACTTC. Its translation: CASSSLGSLTAPYEQYF.

The chain joins TRBV19 to TRBJ2-3; 7 positions agree with TRBD2. V gave up 5 bases and J gave up 2 bases; unmatched junction bases: 7. Germline V CDR1 and CDR2: LNHDA, SQIVND (reference sequence). CDR3 length equals 15 residues. Here the CDR3 reads CASSWRRELTDTQYF. In nucleotides, the CDR3 is TGTGCCAGTAGTTGGCGGCGGGAGCTCACAGATACGCAGTATTTT.

This clonotype has just a few counts. This sequence joins TRBV27 and TRBJ2-5; a possible D gene is TRBD1 (6 bases). There are 15 residues in the CDR3. The germline gives CDR1 MNHEY, CDR2 SMNVEV (reference sequence). V shed 1 base and J shed 4 bases, with 13 bases lying between them. The CDR3: CASSLLTGGSETQYF. The CDR3 nucleotides are TGTGCCAGCAGTTTATTGACAGGAGGCTCAGAGACCCAGTACTTC.

The chain links TRBV20-1 to TRBJ1-6; maybe TRBD1 (6 bases). CDR1 and CDR2 from the germline V gene are DFQATT and SNEGSKA (reference sequence). The V gene lost 5 bases and the J gene lost 6 bases, with 14 bases spanning the gap. The CDR3 consists of 14 residues. The CDR3 protein is CSASDRATNSPLHF. CDR3 nucleotides: TGCAGTGCTTCGGACAGAGCAACTAATTCACCCCTCCACTTT.

This clonotype was detected a few times. The chain combines TRBV5-1 with TRBJ2-3; TRBD2 matches 8 bases. Germline V gene lookup returns CDR1 SGHRS and CDR2 YFSETQ. The CDR3 is 17 residues long. V shed 0 bases and J 2 bases; nucleotides not matched to a gene: 8. As DNA, the CDR3 is TGCGCCAGCAGCTTGGGGTCACTAGCGGTTAACACAGATACGCAGTATTTT. It translates to CASSLGSLAVNTDTQYF.

A few counts support this clonotype. The genes are TRBV6-2 or TRBV6-3 and TRBJ2-1; TRBD2 is a possible D gene (5 bases). The length of the CDR3 is 17 residues. V dropped 2 bases and J dropped 6 bases, with 20 bases sitting between them. The germline V gene has CDR1 MNHEY and CDR2 SVGEGT. Written as DNA, the CDR3 is TGTGCCAGCAGTTACCCCTCGAGGCGGGCCTCCCCCAATGAGCAGTTCTTC. It is translated as CASSYPSRRASPNEQFF.

This chain connects TRBV20-1 to TRBJ2-1; the D gene is possibly TRBD2 (5 bases). Germline V CDR1 and CDR2: DFQATT, SNEGSKA (reference sequence). V was pared by 2 bases and J by 10 bases, with 15 bases between. This CDR3 has 13 amino acids. The CDR3: CSARPITSAEQFF. Written as DNA, the CDR3 is TGCAGTGCTAGACCGATCACTAGTGCCGAGCAGTTCTTC.

A few counts support this clonotype. The chain uses TRBV9 and TRBJ2-5, with TRBD2 matching 9 bases. The V and J ends lost 3 bases and 3 bases, in that order; junction bases with no gene match: 6. The CDR3 contains 15 residues. Germline V gives CDR1 SGDLS, CDR2 YYNGEE. The CDR3 DNA is TGTGCCAGCAGCGCCCAAGCGGGGGGTAAAGAGACCCAGTACTTC. It encodes CASSAQAGGKETQYF. Together with reference TRBV9 and TRBJ2-5, the CDR3 gives the full variable domain: DSGVTQTPKHLITATGQRVTLRCSPRSGDLSVYWYQQSLDQGLQFLIQYYNGEERAKGNILERFSAQQFPDLHSELNLSSLELGDSALYFCASSAQAGGKETQYFGPGTRLLVL.

This clonotype was recorded a few times. This chain joins TRBV7-3 and TRBJ1-3; 7 nucleotides line up with TRBD1. The CDR3 contains 18 residues. With V trimmed by 5 bases and J by 2 bases, 15 bases remained unmatched. From germline, CDR1 is SGHTA and CDR2 FQGTGA. CDR3 loop: CASSRKPRQGRPGNTIYF. CDR3 bases: TGTGCCAGCAGCCGTAAGCCTAGACAGGGTAGGCCTGGAAACACCATATATTTT.

The V call is TRBV9, the J call TRBJ1-3; D is possibly TRBD1 (5 bases). Germline CDR1 and CDR2: SGDLS and YYNGEE. The ends were cut back, 4 bases at V and 4 bases at J, with 18 bases in the middle. CDR3 length: 16 residues. For the CDR3, the DNA is TGTGCCAGCAGCACCTCCTGGGGGGTCTCGGGAAACACCATATATTTT. This codes for CASSTSWGVSGNTIYF. Combining the CDR3 with reference TRBV9 and TRBJ1-3 gives the whole variable domain DSGVTQTPKHLITATGQRVTLRCSPRSGDLSVYWYQQSLDQGLQFLIQYYNGEERAKGNILERFSAQQFPDLHSELNLSSLELGDSALYFCASSTSWGVSGNTIYFGEGSWLTVV.

The V gene is TRBV6-4, the J gene TRBJ1-6; 7 bases match TRBD1. Looked up from germline, CDR1 is MRHNA and CDR2 is SNTAGT. This CDR3 is built from 15 residues. The V gene end was trimmed by 4 bases and the J gene end by 8 bases; junction bases not matched to a gene: 8. The CDR3 here is CASSAPIRGDSPLHF. The CDR3 nucleotides are TGTGCCAGCAGTGCCCCGATCAGGGGGGATTCACCCCTCCACTTT.

This sequence joins TRBV2 and TRBJ2-3; 8 positions agree with TRBD2. CDR1 SNHLY and CDR2 FYNNEI come from the germline V gene. Losses at the gene ends were 7 bases for V and 2 bases for J; bases not matched to a gene: 11. There are 16 residues in the CDR3. CDR3 amino acids: CASTQAASGYTDTQYF. CDR3 nucleotides: TGTGCCAGCACTCAAGCGGCTAGCGGGTACACAGATACGCAGTATTTT.

This clonotype was seen only a few times. CDR3 in amino acids: CASSSEVSSYEQYF. The CDR3, as DNA: TGTGCCAGCAGTTCTGAGGTTAGCTCCTACGAGCAGTACTTC. J is TRBJ2-7 and V is TRBV5-6; D ambiguous. Germline assignment: CDR1 SGHDT and CDR2 YYEEEE. There are 14 residues in the CDR3. The ends were cut back, 5 bases at V and 0 bases at J, with 12 bases in the middle.

The chain is built from TRBV4-2 and TRBJ2-2; 7 nucleotides line up with TRBD1. The V gene end was trimmed by 5 bases and the J gene end by 4 bases; junction bases not matched to a gene: 19. The V gene's germline CDR1 is LGHNA and CDR2 YNFKEQ. This CDR3 is 19 amino acids long. The CDR3 reads CASSNGLPDRALVTGELFF. The CDR3 bases are TGTGCCAGCAGCAACGGGCTTCCAGACAGGGCGCTGGTCACCGGGGAGCTGTTTTTT.

The chain uses TRBV30 and TRBJ2-3; D gene uncertain. Looked up from germline, CDR1 is GTSNPN and CDR2 is SVGIG (reference sequence). This CDR3 contains 13 residues. V was clipped by 2 bases and J by 3 bases, with 9 bases between them. DNA of the CDR3: TGTGCCTGGAGTCCCACGTCGACAGATACGCAGTATTTT. Residues: CAWSPTSTDTQYF.

This clonotype was detected only a few times. The chain recombines TRBV27 with TRBJ2-7; the D gene is possibly TRBD2 (5 bases). The V end lost 3 bases, the J end lost 0 bases, and 15 bases lay between the germline ends. CDR1 and CDR2 from the germline V gene are MNHEY and SMNVEV (reference sequence). The CDR3 is made up of 16 amino acids. CDR3: CASSLEGLSSSYEQYF. CDR3 sequence (DNA): TGTGCCAGCAGTTTGGAAGGACTGTCTAGCTCCTACGAGCAGTACTTC.